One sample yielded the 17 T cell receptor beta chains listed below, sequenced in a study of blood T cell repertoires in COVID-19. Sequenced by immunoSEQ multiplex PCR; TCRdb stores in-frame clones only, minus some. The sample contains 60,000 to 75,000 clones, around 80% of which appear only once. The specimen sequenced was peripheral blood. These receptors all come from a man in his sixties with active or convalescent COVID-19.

CDR3 loop: CASSLGGSGEGPYEQYF. The CDR3 DNA reads as TGTGCCAGCAGCTTAGGGGGATCCGGGGAGGGGCCCTACGAGCAGTACTTC. This chain links TRBV7-6 with TRBJ2-7, with 7 bases identical to TRBD2. CDR3 length: 17 residues. Germline assignment: CDR1 SGHVS and CDR2 FNYEAQ. V was pared by 1 base and J by 2 bases, with 11 bases of the junction left unmatched.

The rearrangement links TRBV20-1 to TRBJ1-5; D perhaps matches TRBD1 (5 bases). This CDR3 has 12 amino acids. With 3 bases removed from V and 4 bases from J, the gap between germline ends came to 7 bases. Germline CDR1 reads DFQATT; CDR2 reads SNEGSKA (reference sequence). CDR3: CSASPGNQPQHF. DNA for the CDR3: TGCAGTGCTAGTCCAGGGAATCAGCCCCAGCATTTT.

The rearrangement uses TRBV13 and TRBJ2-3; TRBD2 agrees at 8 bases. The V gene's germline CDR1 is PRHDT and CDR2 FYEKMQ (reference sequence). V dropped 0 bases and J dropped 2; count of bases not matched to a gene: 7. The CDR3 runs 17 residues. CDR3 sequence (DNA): TGTGCCAGCAGCTTAGGGCGGGGCGGGGGGACCACAGATACGCAGTATTTT. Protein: CASSLGRGGGTTDTQYF.

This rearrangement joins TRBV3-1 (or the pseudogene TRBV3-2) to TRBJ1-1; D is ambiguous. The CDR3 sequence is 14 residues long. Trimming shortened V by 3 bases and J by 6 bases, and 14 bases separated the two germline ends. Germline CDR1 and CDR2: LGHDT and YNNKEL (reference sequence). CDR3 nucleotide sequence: TGTGCCAGCAGCCACTATAGCCCCCCGGCTGAAGCTTTCTTT. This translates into CASSHYSPPAEAFF.

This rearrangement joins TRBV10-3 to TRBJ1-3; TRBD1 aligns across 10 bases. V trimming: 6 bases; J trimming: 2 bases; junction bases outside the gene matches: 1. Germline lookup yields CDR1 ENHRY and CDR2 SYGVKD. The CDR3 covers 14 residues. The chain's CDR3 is CAIRGTGAGNTIYF. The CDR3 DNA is TGTGCCATCAGGGGGACAGGGGCTGGAAACACCATATATTTT.

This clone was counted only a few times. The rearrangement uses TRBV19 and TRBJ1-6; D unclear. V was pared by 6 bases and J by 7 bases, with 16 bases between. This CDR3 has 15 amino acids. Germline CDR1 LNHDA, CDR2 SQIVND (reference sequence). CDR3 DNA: TGTGCCAGTAGCACCAGCGGGCATGGGAATTCACCCCTCCACTTT. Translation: CASSTSGHGNSPLHF.

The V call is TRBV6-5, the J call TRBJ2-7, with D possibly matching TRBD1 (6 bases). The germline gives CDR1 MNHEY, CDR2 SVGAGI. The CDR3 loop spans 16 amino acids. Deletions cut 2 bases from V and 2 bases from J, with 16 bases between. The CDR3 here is CASSYRGTGITYEQYF. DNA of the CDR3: TGTGCCAGCAGTTACCGAGGCACAGGGATAACCTACGAGCAGTACTTC.

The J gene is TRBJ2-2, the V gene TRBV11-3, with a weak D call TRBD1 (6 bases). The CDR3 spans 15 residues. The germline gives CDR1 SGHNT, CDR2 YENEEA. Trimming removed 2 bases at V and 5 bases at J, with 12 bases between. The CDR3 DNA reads TGTGCCAGCAGCTTACAGGGGCCCCAAACCGGGGAGCTGTTTTTT. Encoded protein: CASSLQGPQTGELFF.

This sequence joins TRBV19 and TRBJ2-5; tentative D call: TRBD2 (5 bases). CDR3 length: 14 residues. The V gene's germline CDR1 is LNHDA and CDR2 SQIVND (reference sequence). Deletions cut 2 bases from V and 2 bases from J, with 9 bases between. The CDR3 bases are TGTGCCAGTAGTATACCGGGATTTCAAGAGACCCAGTACTTC. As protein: CASSIPGFQETQYF.

The CDR3 DNA reads TGTGCCTGGAGTATTGCGGTCAACGAGCAGTACTTC. It specifies CAWSIAVNEQYF. This chain links TRBV30 with TRBJ2-7; no clear D gene. V lost 2 bases and J lost 5, with 10 bases in between. Germline V gene lookup returns CDR1 GTSNPN and CDR2 SVGIG (reference sequence). This CDR3 has 12 amino acids. The variable domain in full, with the rest retrieved from reference TRBV30 and TRBJ2-7, is SQTIHQWPATLVQPVGSPLSLECTVEGTSNPNLYWYRQAAGRGLQLLFYSVGIGQISSEVPQNLSASRPQDRQFILSSKKLLLSDSGFYLCAWSIAVNEQYFGPGTRLTVT.

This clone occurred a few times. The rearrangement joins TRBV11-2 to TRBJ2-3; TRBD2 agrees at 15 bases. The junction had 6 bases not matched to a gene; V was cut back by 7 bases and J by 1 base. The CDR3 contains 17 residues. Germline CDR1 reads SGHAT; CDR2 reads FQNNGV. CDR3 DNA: TGTGCCAGCACCCCCGGGACTAGCGGGGGGCGCACAGATACGCAGTATTTT. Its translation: CASTPGTSGGRTDTQYF. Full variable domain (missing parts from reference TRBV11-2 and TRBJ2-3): EAGVAQSPRYKIIEKRQSVAFWCNPISGHATLYWYQQILGQGPKLLIQFQNNGVVDDSQLPKDRFSAERLKGVDSTLKIQPAKLEDSAVYLCASTPGTSGGRTDTQYFGPGTRLTVL.

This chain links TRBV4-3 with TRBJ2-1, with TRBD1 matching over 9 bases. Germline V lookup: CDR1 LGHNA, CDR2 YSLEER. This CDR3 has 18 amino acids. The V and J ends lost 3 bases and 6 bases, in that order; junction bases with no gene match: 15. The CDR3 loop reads CASSQDGPGQGRSNEQFF. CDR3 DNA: TGCGCCAGCAGCCAGGATGGACCCGGACAGGGGCGTTCCAATGAGCAGTTCTTC.

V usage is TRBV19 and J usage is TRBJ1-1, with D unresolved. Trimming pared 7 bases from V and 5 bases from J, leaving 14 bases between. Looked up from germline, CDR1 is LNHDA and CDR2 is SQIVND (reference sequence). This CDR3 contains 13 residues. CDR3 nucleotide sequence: TGTGCCAGTACCCAGGTATCAGGTACTGAAGCTTTCTTT. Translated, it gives CASTQVSGTEAFF.

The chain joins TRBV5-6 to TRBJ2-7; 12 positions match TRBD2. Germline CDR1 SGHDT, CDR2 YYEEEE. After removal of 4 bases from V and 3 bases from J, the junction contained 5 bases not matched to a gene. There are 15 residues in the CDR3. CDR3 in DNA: TGTGCCAGCAGCGGGAGACTAGCGGGGGTCTACGAGCAGTACTTC. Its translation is CASSGRLAGVYEQYF.

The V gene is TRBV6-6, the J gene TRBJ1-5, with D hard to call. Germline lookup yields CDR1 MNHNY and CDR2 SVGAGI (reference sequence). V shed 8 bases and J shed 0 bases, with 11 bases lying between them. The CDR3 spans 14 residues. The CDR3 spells CASSPNYSNQPQHF. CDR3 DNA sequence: TGTGCCAGCTCCCCTAATTATAGCAATCAGCCCCAGCATTTT.

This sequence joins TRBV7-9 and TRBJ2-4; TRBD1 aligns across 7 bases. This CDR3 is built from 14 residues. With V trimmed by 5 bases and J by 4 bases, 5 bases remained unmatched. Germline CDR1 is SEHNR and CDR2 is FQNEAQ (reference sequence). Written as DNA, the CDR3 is TGTGCCAGCAGCAGCCGGGACAGAAAAAACATTCAGTACTTC. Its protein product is CASSSRDRKNIQYF.

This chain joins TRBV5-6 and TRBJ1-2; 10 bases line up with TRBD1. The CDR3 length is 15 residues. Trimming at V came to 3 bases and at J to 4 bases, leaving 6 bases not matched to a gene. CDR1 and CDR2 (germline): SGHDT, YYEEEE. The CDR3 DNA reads TGTGCCAGCAGCTGGGGACAGGGGAATTTCTATGGCTACACCTTC. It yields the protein CASSWGQGNFYGYTF. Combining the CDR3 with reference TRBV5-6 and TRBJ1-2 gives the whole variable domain DAGVTQSPTHLIKTRGQQVTLRCSPKSGHDTVSWYQQALGQGPQFIFQYYEEEERQRGNFPDRFSGHQFPNYSSELNVNALLLGDSALYLCASSWGQGNFYGYTFGSGTRLTVV.